A selection of T cell receptor beta chains follows, all from one sample in a study of sequential checkpoint blockade in melanoma. Using immunoSEQ multiplex PCR, the repertoire was profiled, and TCRdb retains in-frame clones only, with some absent. This sample has thousands of clones, with roughly 22% found just once. Sequencing was performed on tumor tissue (inferred from file names), taken from a patient given nivolumab and ipilimumab in sequence. Receptors originate from a human donor with melanoma. Each CDR3 is given with its conserved first and last residue. The D gene is left open where the match is weak. Clone size, where shown, is once, few, many, or a class for clones that have expanded.

CDR3aa,CDR3nt,d_gene,abundance,j_gene,v_gene
CASSLSIRTLTNTDTQYF,TGTGCCAGCAGCTTGTCGATACGGACTCTCACCAACACAGATACGCAGTATTTT,-,many,TRBJ2-3,TRBV11-3
CASQGVADTQYF,TGTGCCAGCCAGGGGGTGGCAGATACGCAGTATTTT,TRBD1,-,TRBJ2-3,TRBV18
CASARLAGSSYNEQFF,TGTGCCAGCGCTCGACTAGCGGGGAGCTCCTACAATGAGCAGTTCTTC,TRBD2,-,TRBJ2-1,TRBV10-3
CASSGPHTEAFF,TGTGCCAGCTCCGGGCCCCACACTGAAGCTTTCTTT,-,few,TRBJ1-1,TRBV28
CSVAGGGNQPQHF,TGCAGCGTTGCGGGAGGGGGCAATCAGCCCCAGCATTTT,-,-,TRBJ1-5,TRBV29-1
CASSSAGLNSPLHF,TGTGCCAGCAGCTCCGCGGGGCTTAATTCACCCCTCCACTTT,-,many,TRBJ1-6,TRBV11-3
CASRRGERETQYF,TGTGCCAGCCGCCGGGGGGAAAGAGAGACCCAGTACTTC,TRBD2,-,TRBJ2-5,TRBV6-8
CASSPGGVANEKLFF,TGTGCCAGCAGCCCTGGGGGGGTAGCTAATGAAAAACTGTTTTTT,-,few,TRBJ1-4,TRBV11-3
CAWERDRLNTEAFF,TGTGCCTGGGAACGGGACAGATTGAACACTGAAGCTTTCTTT,TRBD1,few,TRBJ1-1,TRBV30
CASSSTGTHTDTQYF,TGTGCCAGCAGTTCCACCGGGACCCACACAGATACGCAGTATTTT,-,few,TRBJ2-3,TRBV27
CASSYSYYEQYF,TGTGCCAGCAGTTACAGCTACTACGAGCAGTACTTC,-,few,TRBJ2-7,TRBV6-8
CASTEVGPQHF,TGTGCCAGCACCGAGGTGGGGCCCCAGCATTTT,-,many,TRBJ1-5,TRBV6-7
CASSTHRVWGNEQFF,TGTGCCAGTAGTACACACAGGGTGTGGGGGAATGAGCAGTTCTTC,-,few,TRBJ2-1,TRBV19
CASSIGGAGEKLFF,TGTGCCAGCAGCATAGGGGGCGCGGGTGAAAAACTGTTTTTT,TRBD1,many,TRBJ1-4,TRBV11-3
CASSPERGPETQYF,TGTGCCAGCAGCCCCGAGCGAGGTCCCGAGACCCAGTACTTC,-,medium-sized,TRBJ2-5,TRBV9
CASSGKGSNEQFF,TGCGCCAGCAGTGGTAAGGGAAGCAATGAGCAGTTCTTC,-,-,TRBJ2-1,TRBV10-2
CASSPRTSGRETQYF,TGCGCCAGCAGTCCCCGAACGAGCGGGAGAGAGACCCAGTACTTC,TRBD2,-,TRBJ2-5,TRBV23-1
CASSIMTGEFEAFF,TGTGCCAGTAGTATTATGACAGGGGAATTCGAAGCTTTCTTT,TRBD1,-,TRBJ1-1,TRBV19
CASSRDRSGATGELFF,TGTGCCAGCAGTAGGGACCGGTCAGGGGCCACCGGGGAGCTGTTTTTT,-,few,TRBJ2-2,TRBV6-8
CASSLRQSNTEAFF,TGTGCCAGCAGCTTAAGGCAGTCAAACACTGAAGCTTTCTTT,-,many,TRBJ1-1,TRBV11-3
CASSLESPGPLYEQYF,TGCGCCAGCAGCTTGGAGTCCCCAGGTCCCCTATACGAGCAGTACTTC,-,-,TRBJ2-7,TRBV5-1
CASSGSDRYNEQFF,TGTGCCAGCAGTGGGTCGGACAGGTACAATGAGCAGTTCTTC,TRBD1,-,TRBJ2-1,TRBV6-8
CATVRQDEQYF,TGTGCCACCGTACGACAGGACGAGCAGTACTTC,-,medium-sized,TRBJ2-7,TRBV6-7
CASKEGTTSTDTQYF,TGTGCCAGTAAAGAGGGGACTACTAGCACAGATACGCAGTATTTT,TRBD2,few,TRBJ2-3,TRBV19
CASSYSTEVPNTEAFF,TGTGCCAGCAGTTACTCGACGGAGGTACCTAACACTGAAGCTTTCTTT,-,-,TRBJ1-1,TRBV6-8
CASSHTRTGGQETQYF,TGTGCCAGCAGCCACACCCGGACAGGGGGACAAGAGACCCAGTACTTC,TRBD1,medium-sized,TRBJ2-5,TRBV11-3
CASNPTGTGVGEQYF,TGTGCCAGCAACCCAACCGGGACAGGGGTAGGCGAGCAGTACTTC,TRBD1,-,TRBJ2-7,TRBV11-3
CASSQGQYNEQFF,TGTGCCAGCAGCCAAGGTCAGTACAATGAGCAGTTCTTC,-,-,TRBJ2-1,TRBV14
CASEPWTDYGYTF,TGTGCCAGTGAACCCTGGACGGACTATGGCTACACCTTC,-,once,TRBJ1-2,TRBV19
CASKRGEGAGLYGYTF,TGCGCCAGCAAACGGGGCGAGGGGGCGGGCCTCTATGGCTACACCTTC,TRBD1,-,TRBJ1-2,TRBV5-1
CASSAQLNTEAFF,TGTGCCAGCAGTGCACAACTGAACACTGAAGCTTTCTTT,-,-,TRBJ1-1,TRBV25-1
CATSRDQRRVTMNTEAFF,TGTGCCACCAGCAGAGATCAACGGAGGGTAACCATGAACACTGAAGCTTTCTTT,-,-,TRBJ1-1,TRBV15
CASSKRITYNEQFF,TGTGCCAGTAGTAAGAGGATCACCTACAATGAGCAGTTCTTC,-,few,TRBJ2-1,TRBV19
CASSESGERGSETGQFF,TGTGCCAGCAGTGAGTCTGGTGAGCGGGGGAGTGAAACCGGGCAGTTCTTC,TRBD2,few,TRBJ2-1,TRBV9
CASSFQGYQPQHF,TGTGCCAGCAGCTTTCAGGGGTATCAGCCCCAGCATTTT,-,-,TRBJ1-5,TRBV7-4
CASSVDPLSYSPLHF,TGTGCCAGCAGCGTAGATCCGCTTAGTTACTCACCCCTCCACTTT,-,few,TRBJ1-6,TRBV9
CASSLRPGTSYEQYF,TGTGCCAGCAGCTTACGGCCCGGGACGTCCTACGAGCAGTACTTC,-,few,TRBJ2-7,TRBV11-3
CASSLWGLSTDTQYF,TGTGCCAGCAGCCTCTGGGGGCTTAGCACAGATACGCAGTATTTT,-,many,TRBJ2-3,TRBV11-3
CAIAPGTVRDSPLHF,TGTGCCATAGCCCCGGGGACAGTCAGAGATTCACCCCTCCACTTT,TRBD1,-,TRBJ1-6,TRBV6-8
CASKERTSNTGELFF,TGTGCCAGTAAGGAGAGGACCTCGAACACCGGGGAGCTGTTTTTT,-,medium-sized,TRBJ2-2,TRBV19
CASSTEGRGATDTQYF,TGTGCCAGCAGCACAGAGGGGCGGGGGGCCACAGATACGCAGTATTTT,TRBD2,few,TRBJ2-3,TRBV11-3
CASSYEQYNSPLHF,TGTGCCAGCAGTTACGAACAGTATAATTCACCCCTCCACTTT,-,-,TRBJ1-6,TRBV6-8
CASSFLSGNTIYF,TGTGCCAGCAGTTTCCTCTCTGGAAACACCATATATTTT,-,few,TRBJ1-3,TRBV6-7
CASSSYTDSGTEAFF,TGTGCCAGCAGTTCGTACACTGATAGTGGCACTGAAGCTTTCTTT,-,medium-sized,TRBJ1-1,TRBV28
CASNLQGPTQYF,TGTGCCAGTAATCTACAGGGACCTACGCAGTATTTT,-,few,TRBJ2-3,TRBV19
CAISGGGDLVTQYF,TGTGCCATCAGTGGCGGGGGGGACCTCGTAACCCAGTACTTC,TRBD2,few,TRBJ2-5,TRBV10-3
CASSYSPPESTGELFF,TGTGCCAGCAGTTACTCGCCTCCCGAGAGCACCGGGGAGCTGTTTTTT,-,few,TRBJ2-2,TRBV6-8
CATSRGGEGETEAFF,TGTGCCACCAGCAGGGGAGGGGAAGGGGAGACTGAAGCTTTCTTT,-,-,TRBJ1-1,TRBV15
CASSDTENTEAFF,TGTGCCAGCAGCGATACAGAGAACACTGAAGCTTTCTTT,-,few,TRBJ1-1,TRBV2
CASSETGTDYEQYF,TGTGCCAGCAGCGAGACCGGGACAGACTACGAGCAGTACTTC,TRBD1,few,TRBJ2-7,TRBV9
CASSSLSTGELFF,TGTGCCAGCAGCTCCCTTAGTACCGGGGAGCTGTTTTTT,-,few,TRBJ2-2,TRBV7-1
CASSLMTSPQHF,TGTGCCAGCAGTTTAATGACGTCGCCCCAGCATTTT,-,few,TRBJ1-5,TRBV28
CASSEPPGGTNQYF,TGTGCCAGCAGTGAACCACCGGGGGGGACCAACCAGTACTTC,TRBD2,-,TRBJ2-7,TRBV9
CASSLGLDDPSGYTF,TGTGCCAGCAGCTTGGGTTTGGACGATCCCTCTGGCTACACCTTC,-,-,TRBJ1-2,TRBV11-3
CASSSDRGLYEQYF,TGTGCCAGCAGCTCGGACAGGGGTCTCTACGAGCAGTACTTC,TRBD1,few,TRBJ2-7,TRBV11-3